Following are 19 T cell receptor beta chains from one sample sequenced in a study of patients and donors after allogeneic stem cell transplantation. A single record per CDR3 protein comes from TCRdb applying MiXCR to the RT-PCR reads. The table records some 960,000 distinct CDR3 sequences, about a sixth of them present only once. Sequenced sample: blood, either unsorted or a sorted T cell fraction (not recorded which). The receptors here all came from a human donor who was either an allogeneic HSCT recipient or a stem cell or donor lymphocyte infusion donor (not recorded which). It is not recorded whose cells these are; they may come from a transplant donor.

The chain combines TRBV9 with TRBJ2-7; TRBD2 is a possible D gene (5 bases). Trimming took off 0 bases at V and 1 base at J, with 8 bases between the two ends. The length of the CDR3 is 14 residues. CDR1 and CDR2 from the germline V gene are SGDLS and YYNGEE. The CDR3 protein is CASSVGRGSYEQYF. The CDR3 coding sequence is TGTGCCAGCAGCGTAGGTCGGGGTTCCTACGAGCAGTACTTC.

The rearrangement joins TRBV7-8 to TRBJ2-4; a weak D match, TRBD2 (5 bases). Germline loops: CDR1 SGHVS, CDR2 FQNEAQ. V gave up 5 bases and J gave up 1 base, with 9 bases separating them. The CDR3 runs to 14 residues. The CDR3 protein is CASSATSAKNIQYF. As DNA, the CDR3 is TGTGCCAGCAGCGCAACTAGTGCCAAAAACATTCAGTACTTC.

This clonotype was found a few times. The rearrangement joins TRBV25-1 to TRBJ1-1, with unresolved D. Looked up from germline, CDR1 is MGHDK and CDR2 is SYGVNS. V lost 8 bases to trimming and J lost 1 base, with 8 bases between them. CDR3 size: 12 residues. CDR3: CASGRENTEAFF. The CDR3 nucleotides read TGTGCCAGCGGTAGAGAGAACACTGAAGCTTTCTTT.

This chain links TRBV7-3 with TRBJ2-3; TRBD2 aligns across 11 bases. Germline V CDR1 and CDR2: SGHTA, FQGTGA. J gave up 7 bases and V 0 bases, and 6 bases lay outside the gene matches. The CDR3 length is 16 residues. CDR3 residues: CASSLTSGRERNTQYF. In nucleotides, the CDR3 is TGTGCCAGCAGCTTAACTAGCGGGAGGGAGCGGAATACGCAGTATTTT.

Many counts were recorded for this clonotype. The chain links TRBV5-1 to TRBJ2-1; 10 bases match TRBD2. With 4 bases clipped from V and 4 bases from J, the junction kept 5 bases outside the gene matches. Germline loops: CDR1 SGHRS, CDR2 YFSETQ. The CDR3 is 15 amino acids. The CDR3 sequence: CASSPGTSVYNEQFF. CDR3 DNA: TGCGCCAGCAGCCCTGGGACTAGCGTGTACAATGAGCAGTTCTTC.

This clonotype was detected a few times. This rearrangement joins TRBV9 to TRBJ2-6, with D unclear. Trimming shortened V by 2 bases and J by 0 bases, and 3 bases separated the two germline ends. The germline V gene encodes CDR1 SGDLS and CDR2 YYNGEE. CDR3 length: 14 residues. CDR3 in DNA: TGTGCCAGCAGCGTTACCTCTGGGGCCAACGTCCTGACTTTC. Amino acids: CASSVTSGANVLTF.

The genes are TRBV15 and TRBJ1-1; TRBD1 matches at 7 bases. After removal of 0 bases from V and 1 base from J, the junction contained 5 bases not matched to a gene. CDR1 is LNHNV and CDR2 is YYDKDF in the germline V gene (reference sequence). There are 16 residues in the CDR3. The CDR3 loop reads CATSREQGMGNTEAFF. DNA for the CDR3: TGTGCCACCAGCAGAGAACAGGGGATGGGGAACACTGAAGCTTTCTTT.

The V call is TRBV12-3 or TRBV12-4, the J call TRBJ2-5, with D possibly TRBD1 on 6 matching bases. Deletions cut 6 bases from V and 1 base from J, with 15 bases between. CDR3 length: 15 amino acids. CDR3 sequence: CASRSQGRAQETQYF. In DNA form, the CDR3 reads TGTGCCAGCAGGAGCCAGGGGCGGGCCCAAGAGACCCAGTACTTC.

In DNA, the CDR3 is TGTGCCTGGAGTGAAACAGGGCCAGAGACCCAGTACTTC. Translated: CAWSETGPETQYF. This sequence joins TRBV30 and TRBJ2-5; TRBD1 is a possible D gene (6 bases). The germline V gene encodes CDR1 GTSNPN and CDR2 SVGIG (reference sequence). This CDR3 has 13 residues. V was cut by 1 base and J by 4 bases, with 10 bases left in between.

The rearrangement uses TRBV24-1 and TRBJ2-5; D is perhaps TRBD1 or TRBD2 (6 bases each). The V end was cut by 5 bases, the J end by 5 bases, with 20 bases between. In germline, CDR1 is KGHDR, CDR2 SFDVKD. CDR3 length: 16 residues. The CDR3 DNA sequence: TGTGCCACCAGTGTCGGGCTAGCGACCCAGGGGGAGACCCAGTACTTC. It specifies CATSVGLATQGETQYF.

In this sample, this clonotype turned up a few times. J is TRBJ1-6 and V is TRBV27; D not resolved. The CDR3 consists of 13 residues. Trimming took off 5 bases at V and 10 bases at J, with 12 bases between the two ends. Germline CDR1 and CDR2: MNHEY and SMNVEV (reference sequence). The CDR3 loop reads CASSRPDRSPLHF. Written as DNA, the CDR3 is TGTGCCAGCAGTCGACCCGATAGATCACCCCTCCACTTT.

The chain links TRBV6-1 to TRBJ2-1; TRBD2 is a possible D gene (6 bases). The length of the CDR3 is 13 residues. V was pared by 4 bases and J by 7 bases, with 11 bases between. Germline V gene lookup returns CDR1 MNHNS and CDR2 SASEGT. The CDR3 sequence is CASSVTSRNEQFF. In nucleotides, the CDR3 is TGTGCCAGCAGTGTAACTAGCCGGAATGAGCAGTTCTTC.

The sample holds a few counts of this clonotype. J is TRBJ2-1 and V is TRBV20-1, with 10 bases lining up with TRBD2. Germline trimming cut 4 bases from V and 2 bases from J; bases unmatched to any gene: 8. The CDR3 extends over 16 amino acids. CDR1 is DFQATT, CDR2 SNEGSKA, per germline (reference sequence). For the CDR3, the DNA is TGCAGTGCTAAACCCCTAGCGGGAGTAACCTACAATGAGCAGTTCTTC. It yields the protein CSAKPLAGVTYNEQFF.

This clonotype was counted many times. The CDR3 loop reads CASSRQGPNTEAFF. The CDR3 DNA is TGTGCCAGCAGCCGACAGGGACCGAACACTGAAGCTTTCTTT. The V call is TRBV2, the J call TRBJ1-1; the match to TRBD1 covers 7 bases. The germline V gene encodes CDR1 SNHLY and CDR2 FYNNEI. The CDR3 sequence is 14 residues long. Germline trimming cut 6 bases from V and 1 base from J; bases unmatched to any gene: 5.

This clonotype was found a few times. The gene calls are TRBV4-3 and TRBJ1-6, with TRBD1 identical over 7 bases. This CDR3 contains 17 residues. The junction had 13 bases not matched to a gene; V was cut back by 4 bases and J by 7 bases. From germline, CDR1 is LGHNA and CDR2 YSLEER. In nucleotides, the CDR3 is TGCGCCAGCAGCCGAAACGCGGGACAGCAAAGGAATTCACCCCTCCACTTT. Protein sequence: CASSRNAGQQRNSPLHF.

This clonotype was detected a few times. The rearrangement joins TRBV12-3 or TRBV12-4 to TRBJ1-2, with TRBD1 as a possible D gene (5 bases). Trimming left V 2 bases short and J 6 bases short, with 13 bases between. There are 14 residues in the CDR3. CDR3 sequence (DNA): TGTGCCAGCAGTTTAAAGCCAGGGTTTAATGGCTACACCTTC. Its translation is CASSLKPGFNGYTF.

This clonotype was detected ten times or more. The rearrangement joins TRBV25-1 to TRBJ1-6, with D maybe TRBD1 (5 bases). Per germline, CDR1 MGHDK and CDR2 SYGVNS. The CDR3 contains 13 residues. Trimming pared 6 bases from V and 8 bases from J, leaving 11 bases between. This CDR3 reads CASRQDFYSPLHF. CDR3 nucleotides: TGTGCCAGCAGACAGGATTTCTATTCACCCCTCCACTTT.

This clonotype was recorded at least ten times. The chain couples TRBV12-3 or TRBV12-4 to TRBJ2-1; D is unresolved. The CDR3 extends over 14 amino acids. V dropped 3 bases and J dropped 6 bases, with 12 bases sitting between them. The CDR3 bases are TGTGCCAGCAGTTTCCAGGCAATCCTCAATGAGCAGTTCTTC. Protein: CASSFQAILNEQFF.

The CDR3 loop reads CASSLGPRSGANVLTF. CDR3 sequence (DNA): TGTGCCAGCAGCTTAGGGCCCCGCTCTGGGGCCAACGTCCTGACTTTC. The chain combines TRBV7-9 with TRBJ2-6, with D uncertain. The germline V gene has CDR1 SEHNR and CDR2 FQNEAQ (reference sequence). This CDR3 comprises 16 residues. Trimming pared 1 base from V and 0 bases from J, leaving 7 bases between.